The 8 T cell receptor beta chains below were found in one sample sequenced in a study of somatic mutations in cytotoxic T cells in rheumatoid arthritis. The assay was immunoSEQ multiplex PCR, and TCRdb's table has in-frame clones only and misses some. The sample records some 18,000 clones, approximately 80% being singletons. The sample comprised CD8+ T cells sorted from blood. The receptors shown here come from an adult with rheumatoid arthritis.

V usage is TRBV2 and J usage is TRBJ2-1; D tentatively fits TRBD1 or TRBD2 (5 bases each). V was clipped by 7 bases and J by 6 bases, with 19 bases between them. Germline values: CDR1 SNHLY, CDR2 FYNNEI. The CDR3 contains 15 residues. In DNA form, the CDR3 reads TGTGCCAGCACCCCAGACCCAGGGACGGTCAATGAGCAGTTCTTC. Translation gives CASTPDPGTVNEQFF.

This chain joins TRBV6-1 and TRBJ2-1; maybe TRBD1 (5 bases). V was pared by 6 bases and J by 7 bases, with 10 bases between. Germline CDR1 reads MNHNS; CDR2 reads SASEGT. This CDR3 has 12 amino acids. The CDR3 DNA reads TGTGCCAGCAGCGTCCAGGGTAATGAGCAGTTCTTC. Protein product: CASSVQGNEQFF.

The chain employs TRBV5-6 and TRBJ2-7; D remains unclear. Trimming left V 3 bases short and J 0 bases short, with 13 bases between. Looked up from germline, CDR1 is SGHDT and CDR2 is YYEEEE. This CDR3 spans 15 amino acids. CDR3 coding DNA: TGTGCCAGCAGCTCCTTAAATCAATTCTCCTACGAGCAGTACTTC. This translates into CASSSLNQFSYEQYF.

This clone was observed a single time. The chain couples TRBV10-2 to TRBJ2-1, with 7 bases aligning to TRBD1. CDR1 and CDR2 from the germline V gene are WSHSY and SAAADI. This CDR3 spans 15 amino acids. J lost 3 bases, V lost 5 bases, and 7 bases had no gene match. CDR3 amino acids: CASSSRTGFYNEQFF. The CDR3, as DNA: TGCGCCAGCAGTTCCAGGACAGGATTCTACAATGAGCAGTTCTTC.

This chain connects TRBV5-6 to TRBJ1-2; 11 bases match TRBD1. Germline CDR1 SGHDT, CDR2 YYEEEE. CDR3 length: 13 residues. V shed 4 bases and J 6 bases; nucleotides not matched to a gene: 2. CDR3 sequence: CASSLDRGHGYTF. For the CDR3, the DNA is TGTGCCAGCAGCCTGGACAGGGGGCATGGCTACACCTTC.

This chain connects TRBV9 to TRBJ2-1, with 15 bases identical to TRBD2. With V trimmed by 2 bases and J by 9 bases, 3 bases remained unmatched. The germline gives CDR1 SGDLS, CDR2 YYNGEE. This CDR3 is built from 15 residues. The CDR3 sequence: CASSVGLAGGREQFF. In nucleotides, the CDR3 is TGTGCCAGCAGCGTCGGACTAGCGGGGGGGCGTGAGCAGTTCTTC.

The V call is TRBV18, the J call TRBJ2-1, with D tentatively TRBD1 or TRBD2 (5 bases each). The germline V gene has CDR1 KGHSH and CDR2 LQKENI. The CDR3 contains 12 residues. Trimming removed 3 bases from V and 10 bases from J, with 10 bases in between. This chain's CDR3 is CASSPAGTEQFF. As DNA, the CDR3 is TGTGCCAGCTCACCGGCAGGGACCGAGCAGTTCTTC.

The chain carries TRBV7-6 and TRBJ1-2; 7 bases agree with TRBD1. The J segment lost 4 bases and the V segment lost 5 bases, leaving 10 bases of the junction unmatched. Looked up from germline, CDR1 is SGHVS and CDR2 is FNYEAQ. This CDR3 spans 15 amino acids. CDR3 DNA sequence: TGTGCCAGCAGCCCTGGACAGGACCCGGGCTATGGCTACACCTTC. Its protein is CASSPGQDPGYGYTF.